This T cell receptor (beta chain) emerged from a study of shared clonotypes between healthy human individuals. Across the whole study: CD4 naive and memory got three plates each, CD8 naive two, CD8 memory one. Study findings and constraints: Researchers found naive subsets generally carried larger estimated richness than memory subsets. The naive CD4 repertoires of four donors were compared, and around 4.9% of clonotypes were shared.

The table came from immunoSEQ multiplex PCR; TCRdb's copy has only in-frame clones and leaves some out. The data hold some 580,000 clones, with roughly 98% observed a single time. As defined, naive CD8 cells were CD45RO-negative and positively selected for CCR7, with terminally differentiated effector memory CD45RA+ cells excluded. Germline V CDR1 and CDR2: LGHNT, FRNRAP. The CDR3 length is 12 residues. With 5 bases removed from V and 13 bases from J, the gap between germline ends came to 15 bases. Comment on this clone: Its target is not known.

The sample comprised naive CD8+ T cells sorted from blood. The rearrangement uses TRBV12-5 and TRBJ2-1; D unclear. The sequence was obtained from a man younger than 40 in good health. The CDR3 protein is CASGPSHLLQFF. The DNA of the CDR3 is TGTGCTAGTGGTCCCTCCCACTTATTACAGTTCTTC. Looking up the rest from reference TRBV12-5 and TRBJ2-1 gives the full variable domain: DARVTQTPRHKVTEMGQEVTMRCQPILGHNTVFWYRQTMMQGLELLAYFRNRAPLDDSGMPKDRFSAEMPDATLATLKIQPSEPRDSAVYFCASGPSHLLQFFGPGTRLTVL.